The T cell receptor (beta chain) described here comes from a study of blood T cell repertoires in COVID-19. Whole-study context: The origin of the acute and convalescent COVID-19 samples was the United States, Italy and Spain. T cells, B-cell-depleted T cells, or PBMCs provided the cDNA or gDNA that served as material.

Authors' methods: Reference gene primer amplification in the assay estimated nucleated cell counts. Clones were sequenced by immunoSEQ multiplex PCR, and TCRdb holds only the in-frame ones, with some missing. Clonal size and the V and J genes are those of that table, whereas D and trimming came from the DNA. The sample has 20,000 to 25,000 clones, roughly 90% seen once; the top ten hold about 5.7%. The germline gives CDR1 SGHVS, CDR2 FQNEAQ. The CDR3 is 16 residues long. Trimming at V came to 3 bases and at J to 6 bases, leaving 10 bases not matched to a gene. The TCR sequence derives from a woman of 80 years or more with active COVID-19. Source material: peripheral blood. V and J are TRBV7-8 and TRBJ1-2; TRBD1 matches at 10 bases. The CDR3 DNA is TGTGCCAGCAGCTTGCCGGACAGGGGGATTTTGAATGGCTACACCTTC. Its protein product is CASSLPDRGILNGYTF.